This T cell receptor (beta chain) is drawn from a study of T cells in Graves' hyperthyroidism and ophthalmopathy. Many counts were recorded for this clonotype. TCR beta CDR3 region amplification was performed from RNA transcripts. During a first-round RT-PCR of the TCR CDR3, the HTBI primer set was used. Using its own MiXCR run on the multiplex PCR reads, TCRdb lists one record per CDR3 protein. The sample lists nearly 600,000 distinct CDR3 sequences, more than 11% seen once, with around 5.4% in the top ten. The CDR3 has 11 residues. The V gene lost 6 bases and the J gene lost 6 bases, with 8 bases spanning the gap. Germline lookup yields CDR1 SGHAT and CDR2 FQNNGV.

Sequenced input: blood. J is TRBJ2-5 and V is TRBV11-2; no firm D call. This sequence originates from a woman aged 30 to 39 with Graves' hyperthyroidism that later progressed to Graves' ophthalmopathy. The CDR3 DNA reads as TGTGCCAGCAGTTTCACGCAGACCCAGTACTTC. It codes for CASSFTQTQYF.